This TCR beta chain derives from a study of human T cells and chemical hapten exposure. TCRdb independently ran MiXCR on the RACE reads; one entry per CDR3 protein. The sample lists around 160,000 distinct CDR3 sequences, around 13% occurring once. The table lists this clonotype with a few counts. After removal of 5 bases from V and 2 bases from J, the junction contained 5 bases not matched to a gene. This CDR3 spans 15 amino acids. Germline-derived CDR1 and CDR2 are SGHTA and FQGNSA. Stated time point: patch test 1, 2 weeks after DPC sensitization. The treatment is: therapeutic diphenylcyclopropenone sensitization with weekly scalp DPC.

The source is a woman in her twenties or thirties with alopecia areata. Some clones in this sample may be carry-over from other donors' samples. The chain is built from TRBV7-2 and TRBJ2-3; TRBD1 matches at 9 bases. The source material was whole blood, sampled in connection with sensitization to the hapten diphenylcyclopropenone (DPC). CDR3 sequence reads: CASSPGQGLTDTQYF. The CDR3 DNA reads TGTGCCAGCAGCCCAGGACAGGGGCTCACAGATACGCAGTATTTT.